The present T cell receptor beta chain was sequenced within a study of cytomegalovirus exposure and HLA in healthy donors. The study's findings and limits: The study had only CMV serostatus as immune exposure information.

The V end lost 5 bases, the J end lost 4 bases, and 11 bases lay between the germline ends. Germline CDR1 and CDR2: SGHTA and FQGTGA. The CDR3 sequence is 14 residues long. Points on this clone: Its antigen is unidentified.

PCR primers comprised 60 Vbeta and 13 Jbeta primers. Sequenced by immunoSEQ multiplex PCR; TCRdb stores in-frame clones only, minus some. The sample includes 170,000 or so clones, 77% of them seen just once. The source of this sequence is a woman aged 30 to 39 in good health and CMV-seronegative. This chain uses TRBV7-3 with TRBJ2-2, with D hard to call. What was sequenced was PBMCs. The CDR3 here is CASSRLEATGELFF. CDR3 coding DNA: TGTGCCAGCAGCCGGCTTGAGGCCACCGGGGAGCTGTTTTTT. The whole variable domain, filled in from reference TRBV7-3 and TRBJ2-2, reads GAGVSQTPSNKVTEKGKYVELRCDPISGHTALYWYRQSLGQGPEFLIYFQGTGAADDSGLPNDRFFAVRPEGSVSTLKIQRTERGDSAVYLCASSRLEATGELFFGEGSRLTVL.